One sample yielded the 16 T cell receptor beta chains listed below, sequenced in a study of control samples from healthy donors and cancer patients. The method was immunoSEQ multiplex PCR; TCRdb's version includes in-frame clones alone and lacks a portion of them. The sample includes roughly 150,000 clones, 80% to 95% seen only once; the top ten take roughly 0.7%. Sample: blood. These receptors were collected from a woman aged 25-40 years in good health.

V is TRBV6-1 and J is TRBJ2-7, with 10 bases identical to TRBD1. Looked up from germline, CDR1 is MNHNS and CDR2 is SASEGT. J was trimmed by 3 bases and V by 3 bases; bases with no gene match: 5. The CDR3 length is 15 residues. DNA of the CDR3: TGTGCCAGCAGTGACGGACAGGGGGGTTTCTACGAGCAGTACTTC. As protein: CASSDGQGGFYEQYF.

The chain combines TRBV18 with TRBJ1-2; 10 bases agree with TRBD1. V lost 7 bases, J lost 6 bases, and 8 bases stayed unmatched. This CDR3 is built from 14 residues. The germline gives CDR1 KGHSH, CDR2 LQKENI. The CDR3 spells CASYQPGQGNGYTF. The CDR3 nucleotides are TGTGCCAGCTACCAACCGGGACAGGGGAATGGCTACACCTTC.

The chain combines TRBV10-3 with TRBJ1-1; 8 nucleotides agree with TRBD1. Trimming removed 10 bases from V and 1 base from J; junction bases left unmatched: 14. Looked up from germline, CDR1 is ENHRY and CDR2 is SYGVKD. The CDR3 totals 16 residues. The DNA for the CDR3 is TGTGCCACCCTTCAGTCGGTAGGGACAGGGAACACTGAAGCTTTCTTT. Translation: CATLQSVGTGNTEAFF.

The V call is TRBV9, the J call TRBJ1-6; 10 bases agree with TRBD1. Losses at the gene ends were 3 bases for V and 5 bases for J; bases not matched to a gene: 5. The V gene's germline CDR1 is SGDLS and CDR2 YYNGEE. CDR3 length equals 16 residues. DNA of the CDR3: TGTGCCAGCAGCGCTTCGGGACAGGGGAATAATTCACCCCTCCACTTT. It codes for CASSASGQGNNSPLHF. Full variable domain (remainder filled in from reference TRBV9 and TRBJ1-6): DSGVTQTPKHLITATGQRVTLRCSPRSGDLSVYWYQQSLDQGLQFLIQYYNGEERAKGNILERFSAQQFPDLHSELNLSSLELGDSALYFCASSASGQGNNSPLHFGNGTRLTVT.

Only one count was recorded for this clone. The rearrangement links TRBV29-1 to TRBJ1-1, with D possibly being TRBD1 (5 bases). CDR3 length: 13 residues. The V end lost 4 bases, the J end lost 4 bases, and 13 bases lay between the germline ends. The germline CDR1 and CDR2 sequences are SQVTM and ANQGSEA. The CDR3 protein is CSVGSREVTEAFF. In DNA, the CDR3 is TGCAGCGTTGGATCCAGGGAGGTCACTGAAGCTTTCTTT. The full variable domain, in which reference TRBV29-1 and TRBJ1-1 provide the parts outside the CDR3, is SAVISQKPSRDICQRGTSLTIQCQVDSQVTMMFWYRQQPGQSLTLIATANQGSEATYESGFVIDKFPISRPNLTFSTLTVSNMSPEDSSIYLCSVGSREVTEAFFGQGTRLTVV.

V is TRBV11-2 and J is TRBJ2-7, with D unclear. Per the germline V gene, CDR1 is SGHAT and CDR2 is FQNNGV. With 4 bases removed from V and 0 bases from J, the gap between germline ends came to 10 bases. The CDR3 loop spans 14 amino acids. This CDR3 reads CASSWGQASYEQYF. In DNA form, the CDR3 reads TGTGCCAGCAGCTGGGGTCAGGCCTCCTACGAGCAGTACTTC.

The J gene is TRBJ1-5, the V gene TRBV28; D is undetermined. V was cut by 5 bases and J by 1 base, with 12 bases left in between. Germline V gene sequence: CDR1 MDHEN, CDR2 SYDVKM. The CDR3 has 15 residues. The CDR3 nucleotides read TGTGCCAGCAGTCCACTAATCGGGAGCAATCAGCCCCAGCATTTT. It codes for CASSPLIGSNQPQHF.

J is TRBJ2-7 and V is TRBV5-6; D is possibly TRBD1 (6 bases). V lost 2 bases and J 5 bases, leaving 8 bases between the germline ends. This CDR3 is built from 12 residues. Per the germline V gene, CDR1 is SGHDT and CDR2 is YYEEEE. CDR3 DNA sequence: TGTGCCAGCAGCTTCAGGGGCCACGAGCAGTACTTC. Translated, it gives CASSFRGHEQYF.

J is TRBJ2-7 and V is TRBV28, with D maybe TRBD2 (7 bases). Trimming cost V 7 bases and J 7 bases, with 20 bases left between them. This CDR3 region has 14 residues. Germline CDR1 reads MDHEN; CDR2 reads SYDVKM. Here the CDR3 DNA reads TGTGCCAGCACCCGAAGGGGGGGGGCTGGGGAGCAGTACTTC. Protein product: CASTRRGGAGEQYF.

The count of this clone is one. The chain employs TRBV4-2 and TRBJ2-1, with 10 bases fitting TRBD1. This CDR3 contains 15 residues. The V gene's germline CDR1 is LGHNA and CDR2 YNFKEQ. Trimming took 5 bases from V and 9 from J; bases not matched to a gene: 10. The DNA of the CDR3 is TGTGCCAGCAGCTTCGGGACAGGGGTGAAGGTTGAGCAGTTCTTC. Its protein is CASSFGTGVKVEQFF.

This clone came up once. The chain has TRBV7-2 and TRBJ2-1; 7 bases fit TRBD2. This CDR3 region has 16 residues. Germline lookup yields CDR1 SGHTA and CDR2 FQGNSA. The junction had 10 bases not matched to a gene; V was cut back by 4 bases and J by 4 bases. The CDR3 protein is CASSYISGSGYNEQFF. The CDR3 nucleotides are TGTGCCAGCAGCTATATTAGCGGGTCGGGTTACAATGAGCAGTTCTTC.

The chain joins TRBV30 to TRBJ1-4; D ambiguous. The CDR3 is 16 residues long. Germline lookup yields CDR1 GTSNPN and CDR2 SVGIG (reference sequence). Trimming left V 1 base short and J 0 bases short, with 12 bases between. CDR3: CAWSAYPGATNEKLFF. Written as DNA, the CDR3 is TGTGCCTGGAGTGCCTACCCCGGGGCAACTAATGAAAAACTGTTTTTT.

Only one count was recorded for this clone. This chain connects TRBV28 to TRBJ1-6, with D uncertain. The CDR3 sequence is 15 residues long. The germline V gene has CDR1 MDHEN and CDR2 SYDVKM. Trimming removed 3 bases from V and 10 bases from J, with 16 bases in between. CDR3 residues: CASSLYRTPESPLHF. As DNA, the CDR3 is TGTGCCAGCAGTTTGTATCGGACCCCGGAGTCACCCCTCCACTTT.

The CDR3 sequence is CASSKEEGDTEAFF. Here the CDR3 DNA reads TGTGCCAGCAGCAAAGAGGAGGGGGACACTGAAGCTTTCTTT. The rearrangement links TRBV21-1 to TRBJ1-1. TRBV21-1 is a pseudogene. The CDR3 extends over 14 amino acids.

CDR3 sequence (DNA): TGTGCCAGCAGTGAAACCCTTTCGGGGGGGCTCTCTAGTGAGCAGTACTTC. Its protein product is CASSETLSGGLSSEQYF. This chain uses TRBV2 with TRBJ2-7; TRBD2 matches 8 bases. The CDR3 consists of 17 residues. CDR1 is SNHLY, CDR2 FYNNEI, per germline. J was trimmed by 7 bases and V by 2 bases; bases with no gene match: 16. Full variable domain (remainder filled in from reference TRBV2 and TRBJ2-7): EPEVTQTPSHQVTQMGQEVILRCVPISNHLYFYWYRQILGQKVEFLVSFYNNEISEKSEIFDDQFSVERPDGSNFTLKIRSTKLEDSAMYFCASSETLSGGLSSEQYFGPGTRLTVT.

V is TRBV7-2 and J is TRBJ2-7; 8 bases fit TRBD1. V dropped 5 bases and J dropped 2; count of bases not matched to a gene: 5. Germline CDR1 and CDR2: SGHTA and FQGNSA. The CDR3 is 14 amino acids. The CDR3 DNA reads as TGTGCCAGCAGCGACTCGACAGGGGCCTACGAGCAGTACTTC. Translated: CASSDSTGAYEQYF.